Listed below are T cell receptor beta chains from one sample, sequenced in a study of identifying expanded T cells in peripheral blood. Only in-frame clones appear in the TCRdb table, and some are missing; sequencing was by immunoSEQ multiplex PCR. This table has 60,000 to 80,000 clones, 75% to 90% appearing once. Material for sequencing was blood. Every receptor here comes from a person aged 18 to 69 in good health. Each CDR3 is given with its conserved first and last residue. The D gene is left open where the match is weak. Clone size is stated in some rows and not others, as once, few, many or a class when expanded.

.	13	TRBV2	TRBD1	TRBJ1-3	CASSGGRGNTIYF	TGTGCCAGTTCAGGGGGCAGGGGAAACACCATATATTTT
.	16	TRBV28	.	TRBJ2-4	CASRDGERLAKNIQYF	TGTGCCAGCAGGGACGGGGAACGACTAGCCAAAAACATTCAGTACTTC
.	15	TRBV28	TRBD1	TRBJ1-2	CASSLRDRGNYGYTF	TGTGCCAGCAGTTTGAGGGACAGGGGGAATTATGGCTACACCTTC
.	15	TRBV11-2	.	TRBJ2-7	CASSPGAAYTYEQYF	TGTGCCAGCAGCCCTGGGGCAGCCTACACCTACGAGCAGTACTTC
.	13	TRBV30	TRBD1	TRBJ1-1	CAWSSQGSTEAFF	TGTGCCTGGAGTTCACAGGGGAGCACTGAAGCTTTCTTT
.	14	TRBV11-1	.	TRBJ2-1	CASSLPGSYNEQFF	TGTGCCAGCAGCTTACCGGGGTCCTACAATGAGCAGTTCTTC
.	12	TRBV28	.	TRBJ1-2	CASTSTGNGYTF	TGTGCCAGCACCTCGACAGGAAATGGCTACACCTTC
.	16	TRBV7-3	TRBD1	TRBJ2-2	CASSLAGTEDTGELFF	TGTGCCAGCAGCTTAGCCGGGACAGAAGACACCGGGGAGCTGTTTTTT
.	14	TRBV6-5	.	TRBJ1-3	CASSPRVTGNTIYF	TGTGCCAGCAGTCCGAGGGTTACCGGAAACACCATATATTTT
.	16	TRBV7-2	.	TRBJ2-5	CASTEGAGARGETQYF	TGTGCCAGCACAGAGGGAGCGGGCGCCCGAGGGGAGACCCAGTACTTC
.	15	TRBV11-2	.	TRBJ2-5	CASSLESVRKETQYF	TGTGCCAGCAGCTTAGAGTCCGTCCGAAAAGAGACCCAGTACTTC
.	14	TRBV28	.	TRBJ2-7	CASRTHGGTYEQYF	TGTGCCAGCCGAACTCATGGGGGTACCTACGAGCAGTACTTC
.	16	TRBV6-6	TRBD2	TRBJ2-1	CASSGNQAGDYNEQFF	TGTGCCAGCAGTGGCAATCAGGCGGGAGACTACAATGAGCAGTTCTTC
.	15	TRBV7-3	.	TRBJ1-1	CASSLEGQGFTEAFF	TGTGCCAGCAGCTTAGAAGGGCAGGGATTTACTGAAGCTTTCTTT
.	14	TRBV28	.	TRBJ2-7	CASTVSRTSYEQYF	TGTGCCAGCACTGTATCCAGGACGTCTTACGAGCAGTACTTC
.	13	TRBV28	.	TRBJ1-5	CASSTNGGQPQHF	TGTGCCAGCAGTACGAATGGAGGTCAGCCCCAGCATTTT
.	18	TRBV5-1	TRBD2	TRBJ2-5	CASSLEISGSGDRETQYF	TGCGCCAGCAGCTTGGAAATTAGCGGGAGTGGGGATCGGGAGACCCAGTACTTC
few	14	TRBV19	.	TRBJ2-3	CASSYRGSTDTQYF	TGTGCCAGTAGTTATCGCGGTAGCACAGATACGCAGTATTTT
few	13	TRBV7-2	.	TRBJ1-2	CASSLQGGDGYTF	TGTGCCAGCAGCTTACAGGGTGGGGATGGCTACACCTTC
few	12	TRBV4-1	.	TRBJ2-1	CASSQDYNEQFF	TGCGCCAGCAGCCAAGATTACAATGAGCAGTTCTTC
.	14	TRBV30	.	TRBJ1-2	CAWSVRGRDHGYTF	TGTGCCTGGAGTGTACGTGGGAGGGACCATGGCTACACCTTC
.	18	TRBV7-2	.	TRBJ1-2	CASSRSNGAGTSNYGYTF	TGTGCCAGCAGCCGTTCTAACGGGGCCGGCACATCTAACTATGGCTACACCTTC
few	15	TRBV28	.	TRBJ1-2	CASTRRGHADYGYTF	TGTGCCAGCACTCGTAGGGGTCATGCCGACTATGGCTACACCTTC
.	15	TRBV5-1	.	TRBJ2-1	CASSLLAASDNEQFF	TGCGCCAGCAGCTTGTTGGCAGCCTCCGACAATGAGCAGTTCTTC
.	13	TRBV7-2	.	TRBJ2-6	CASTPEGANVLTF	TGTGCCAGCACCCCTGAGGGGGCCAACGTCCTGACTTTC
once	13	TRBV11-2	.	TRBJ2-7	CASSLGISYEQYF	TGTGCCAGCAGCTTAGGGATCTCCTACGAGCAGTACTTC
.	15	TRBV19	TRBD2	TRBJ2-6	CASNPAGSGANVLTF	TGTGCCAGTAACCCAGCGGGGTCTGGGGCCAACGTCCTGACTTTC
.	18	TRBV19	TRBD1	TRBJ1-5	CASSNGIFIPGQDQPQHF	TGTGCCAGTAGTAATGGGATCTTTATCCCCGGACAGGATCAGCCCCAGCATTTT
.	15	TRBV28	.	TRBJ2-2	CATLNFQGLTGELFF	TGTGCCACCCTGAATTTTCAGGGTCTCACCGGGGAGCTGTTTTTT
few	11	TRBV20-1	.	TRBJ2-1	CSASEGNEQFF	TGCAGTGCTAGCGAGGGCAATGAGCAGTTCTTC
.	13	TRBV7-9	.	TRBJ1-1	CASSLSLGEEAFF	TGTGCCAGCAGCTTATCGTTGGGAGAAGAAGCTTTCTTT
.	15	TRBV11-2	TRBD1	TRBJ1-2	CASSRPGQGLYGYTF	TGTGCCAGCAGCAGACCGGGACAGGGACTTTATGGCTACACCTTC
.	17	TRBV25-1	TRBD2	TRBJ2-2	CASSEFSSGRNTGELFF	TGTGCCAGCAGTGAGTTTTCTAGCGGGAGGAACACCGGGGAGCTGTTTTTT
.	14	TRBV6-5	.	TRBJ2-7	CASSYSPGLYEQYF	TGTGCCAGCAGTTACTCACCGGGACTCTACGAGCAGTACTTC
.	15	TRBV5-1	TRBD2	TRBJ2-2	CASSFPSGNTGELFF	TGCGCCAGCAGTTTCCCTAGCGGTAACACCGGGGAGCTGTTTTTT
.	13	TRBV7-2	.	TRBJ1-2	CASSPDNLRGYTF	TGTGCCAGCAGCCCAGACAATTTAAGAGGCTACACCTTC
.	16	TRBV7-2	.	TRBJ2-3	CASSHRVLGDTDTQYF	TGTGCCAGCAGCCACCGGGTGCTAGGGGACACAGATACGCAGTATTTT
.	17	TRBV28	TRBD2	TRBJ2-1	CASSLVPSGSVYNEQFF	TGTGCCAGCAGTTTAGTGCCTAGCGGGAGTGTCTACAATGAGCAGTTCTTC
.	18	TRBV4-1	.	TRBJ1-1	CASSQEGQGKLSNTEAFF	TGCGCCAGCAGCCAAGAAGGGCAGGGAAAGCTTTCGAACACTGAAGCTTTCTTT
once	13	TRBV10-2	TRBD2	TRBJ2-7	CASLAGGRNEQYF	TGCGCCAGCCTAGCGGGAGGTAGGAACGAGCAGTACTTC
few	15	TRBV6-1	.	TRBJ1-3	CASSVDPSSGNTIYF	TGTGCCAGCAGTGTGGACCCGAGCTCTGGAAACACCATATATTTT
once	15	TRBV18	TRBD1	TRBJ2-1	CASSLGQGAYNEQFF	TGTGCCAGCTCACTCGGACAGGGGGCCTACAATGAGCAGTTCTTC
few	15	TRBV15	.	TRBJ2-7	CATSRVPGGIYEQYF	TGTGCCACCAGCAGAGTACCAGGGGGGATCTACGAGCAGTACTTC
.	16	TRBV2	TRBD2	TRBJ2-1	CASSPSSGRDYNEQFF	TGTGCCAGCAGTCCCTCAAGCGGGAGAGACTACAATGAGCAGTTCTTC
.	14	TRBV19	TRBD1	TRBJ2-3	CATSTGGFADTQYF	TGTGCCACATCGACAGGGGGCTTCGCAGATACGCAGTATTTT
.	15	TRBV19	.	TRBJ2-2	CASTTSGTNTGELFF	TGTGCCAGCACCACAAGCGGGACAAACACCGGGGAGCTGTTTTTT
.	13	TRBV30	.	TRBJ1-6	CACGGQNNSPLHF	TGTGCCTGTGGTGGGCAGAATAATTCACCCCTCCACTTT
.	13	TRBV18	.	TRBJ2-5	CASSPDVQETQYF	TGTGCCAGCTCACCGGACGTACAAGAGACCCAGTACTTC
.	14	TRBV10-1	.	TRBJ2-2	CASSESGSTGELFF	TGCGCCAGCAGTGAGTCTGGGAGCACCGGGGAGCTGTTTTTT
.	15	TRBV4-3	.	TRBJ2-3	CASSPLRGVADTQYF	TGCGCCAGCAGCCCATTACGGGGTGTGGCAGATACGCAGTATTTT
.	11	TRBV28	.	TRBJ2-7	CASRGDYEQYF	TGTGCCAGCAGGGGCGACTACGAGCAGTACTTC